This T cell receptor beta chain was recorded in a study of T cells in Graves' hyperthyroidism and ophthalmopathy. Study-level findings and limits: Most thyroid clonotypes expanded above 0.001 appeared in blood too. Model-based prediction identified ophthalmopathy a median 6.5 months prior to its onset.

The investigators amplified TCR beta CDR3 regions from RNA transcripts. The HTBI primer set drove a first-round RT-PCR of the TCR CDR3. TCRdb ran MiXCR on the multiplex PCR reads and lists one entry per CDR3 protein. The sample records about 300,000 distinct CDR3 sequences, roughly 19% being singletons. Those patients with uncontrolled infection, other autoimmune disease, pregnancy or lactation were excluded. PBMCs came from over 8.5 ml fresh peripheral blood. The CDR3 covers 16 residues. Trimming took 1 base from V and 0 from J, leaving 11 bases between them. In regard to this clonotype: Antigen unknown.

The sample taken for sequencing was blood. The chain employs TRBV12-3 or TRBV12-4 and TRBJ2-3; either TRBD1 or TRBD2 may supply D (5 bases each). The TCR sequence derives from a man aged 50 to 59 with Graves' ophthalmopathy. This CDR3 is CASSLERGGSTDTQYF. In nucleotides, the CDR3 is TGTGCCAGCAGTTTAGAGAGGGGCGGTAGCACAGATACGCAGTATTTT.